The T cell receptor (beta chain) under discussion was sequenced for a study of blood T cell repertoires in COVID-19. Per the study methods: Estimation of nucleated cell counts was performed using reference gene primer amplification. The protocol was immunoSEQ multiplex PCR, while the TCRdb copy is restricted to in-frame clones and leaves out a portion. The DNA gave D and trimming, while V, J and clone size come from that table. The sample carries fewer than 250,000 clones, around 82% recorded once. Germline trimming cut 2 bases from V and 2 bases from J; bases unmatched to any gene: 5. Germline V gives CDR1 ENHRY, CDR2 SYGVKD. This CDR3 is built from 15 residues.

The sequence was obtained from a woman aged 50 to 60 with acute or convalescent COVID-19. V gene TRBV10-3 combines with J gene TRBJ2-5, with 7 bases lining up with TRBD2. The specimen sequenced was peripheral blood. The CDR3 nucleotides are TGTGCCATCAGTGAGGGAGGGAGGGGACAAGAGACCCAGTACTTC. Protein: CAISEGGRGQETQYF.